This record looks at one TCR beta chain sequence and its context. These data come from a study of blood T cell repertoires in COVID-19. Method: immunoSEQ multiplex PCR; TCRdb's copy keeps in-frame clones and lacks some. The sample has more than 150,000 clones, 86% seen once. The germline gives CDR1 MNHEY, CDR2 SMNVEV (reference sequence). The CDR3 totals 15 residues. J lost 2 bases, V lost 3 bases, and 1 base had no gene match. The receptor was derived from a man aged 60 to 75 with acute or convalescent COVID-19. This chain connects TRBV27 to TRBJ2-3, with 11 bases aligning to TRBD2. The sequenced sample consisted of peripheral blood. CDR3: CASSLGLADTDTQYF. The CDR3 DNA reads TGTGCCAGCAGTTTGGGACTAGCGGACACAGATACGCAGTATTTT.